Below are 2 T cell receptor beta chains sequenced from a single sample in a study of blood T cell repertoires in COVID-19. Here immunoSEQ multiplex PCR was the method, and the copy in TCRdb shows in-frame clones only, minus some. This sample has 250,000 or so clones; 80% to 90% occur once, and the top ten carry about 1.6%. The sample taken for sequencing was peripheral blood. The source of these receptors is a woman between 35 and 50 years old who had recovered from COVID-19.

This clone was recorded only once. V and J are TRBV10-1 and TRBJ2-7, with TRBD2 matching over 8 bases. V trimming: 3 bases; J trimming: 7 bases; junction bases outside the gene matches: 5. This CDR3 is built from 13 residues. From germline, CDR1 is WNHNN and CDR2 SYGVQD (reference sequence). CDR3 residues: CASSDEGLGEQYF. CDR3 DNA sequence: TGCGCCAGCAGTGATGAGGGACTAGGAGAGCAGTACTTC.

The CDR3 DNA follows: TGTGCCAGCTCACCATCACAGTCCTACGAGCAGTACTTC. This gives the protein CASSPSQSYEQYF. The V call is TRBV18, the J call TRBJ2-7; D is uncertain. The CDR3 covers 13 residues. Germline CDR1 KGHSH, CDR2 LQKENI. V dropped 2 bases and J dropped 1 base, with 6 bases sitting between them.